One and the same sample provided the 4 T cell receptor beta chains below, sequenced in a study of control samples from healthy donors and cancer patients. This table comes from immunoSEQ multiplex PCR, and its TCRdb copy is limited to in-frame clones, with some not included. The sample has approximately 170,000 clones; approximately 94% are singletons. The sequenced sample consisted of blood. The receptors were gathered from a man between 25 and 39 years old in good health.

The CDR3 reads CASSLGGANYNEQFF. The CDR3 DNA reads as TGTGCCAGCAGCTTAGGGGGGGCGAACTACAATGAGCAGTTCTTC. The rearrangement joins TRBV7-6 to TRBJ2-1; D is possibly TRBD1 or TRBD2 (6 bases each). Germline V gives CDR1 SGHVS, CDR2 FNYEAQ. The germline V and J ends were trimmed by 1 base and 3 bases, with 10 bases remaining between them. There are 15 residues in the CDR3.

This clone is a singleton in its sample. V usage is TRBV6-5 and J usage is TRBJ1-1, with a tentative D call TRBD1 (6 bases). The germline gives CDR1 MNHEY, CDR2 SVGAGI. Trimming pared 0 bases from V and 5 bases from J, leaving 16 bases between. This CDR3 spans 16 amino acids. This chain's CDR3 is CASSYSNRVAGTEAFF. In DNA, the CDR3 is TGTGCCAGCAGTTACTCGAACAGGGTGGCGGGGACTGAAGCTTTCTTT.

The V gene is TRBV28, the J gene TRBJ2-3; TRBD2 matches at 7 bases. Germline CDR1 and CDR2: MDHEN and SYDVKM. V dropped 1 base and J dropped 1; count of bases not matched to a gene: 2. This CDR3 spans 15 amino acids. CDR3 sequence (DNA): TGTGCCAGCAGTTTATTACGGGGGGGCACAGATACGCAGTATTTT. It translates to CASSLLRGGTDTQYF.

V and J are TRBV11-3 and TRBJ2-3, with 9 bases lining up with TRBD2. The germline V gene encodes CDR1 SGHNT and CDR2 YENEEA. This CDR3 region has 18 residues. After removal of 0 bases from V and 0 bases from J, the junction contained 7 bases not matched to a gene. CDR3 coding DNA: TGTGCCAGCAGCTTAGACATGGCGGGGGGGCATAGCACAGATACGCAGTATTTT. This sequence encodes CASSLDMAGGHSTDTQYF.